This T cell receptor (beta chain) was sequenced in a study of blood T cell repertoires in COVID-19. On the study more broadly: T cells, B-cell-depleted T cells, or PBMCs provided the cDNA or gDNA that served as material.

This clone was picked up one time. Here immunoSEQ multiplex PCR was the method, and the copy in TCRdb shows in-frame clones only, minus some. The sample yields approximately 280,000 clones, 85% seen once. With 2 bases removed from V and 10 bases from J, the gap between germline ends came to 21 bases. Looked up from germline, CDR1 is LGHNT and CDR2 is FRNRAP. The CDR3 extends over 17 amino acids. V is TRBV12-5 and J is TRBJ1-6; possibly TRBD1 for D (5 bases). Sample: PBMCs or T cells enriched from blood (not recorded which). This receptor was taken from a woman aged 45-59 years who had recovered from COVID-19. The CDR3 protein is CASGLYYAEREGSPLHF. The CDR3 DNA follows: TGTGCTAGTGGTTTGTACTATGCTGAGAGGGAGGGGTCACCCCTCCACTTT.